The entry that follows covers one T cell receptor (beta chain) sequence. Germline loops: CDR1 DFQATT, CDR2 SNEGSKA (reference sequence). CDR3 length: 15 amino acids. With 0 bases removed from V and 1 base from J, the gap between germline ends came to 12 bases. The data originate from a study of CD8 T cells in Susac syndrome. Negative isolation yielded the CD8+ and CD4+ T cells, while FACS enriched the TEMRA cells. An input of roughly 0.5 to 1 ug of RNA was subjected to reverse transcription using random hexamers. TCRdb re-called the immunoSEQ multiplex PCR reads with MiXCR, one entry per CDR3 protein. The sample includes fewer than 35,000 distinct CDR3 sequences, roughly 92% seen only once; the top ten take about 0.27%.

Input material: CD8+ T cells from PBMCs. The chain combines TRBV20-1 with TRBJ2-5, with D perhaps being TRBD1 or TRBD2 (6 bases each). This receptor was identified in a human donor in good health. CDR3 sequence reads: CSARERGRFQETQYF. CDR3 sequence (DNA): TGCAGTGCTAGAGAAAGGGGGAGGTTCCAAGAGACCCAGTACTTC.